The 29 T cell receptor beta chains in this list originate from one sample, sequenced in a study of shared clonotypes between healthy human individuals. Naive CD8 cells, CD45RO-negative and positively selected for CCR7, excluded terminally differentiated effector memory CD45RA+ cells. Data came from immunoSEQ multiplex PCR; TCRdb stores just in-frame clones and leaves some out. The sample has roughly 2.1 million clones, roughly 91% seen once. Material: naive CD8+ T cells from PBMCs. The receptors originated from a man between 18 and 29 years old in good health. Some clones in this sample may be carry-over from other donors' samples.

V usage is TRBV7-6 and J usage is TRBJ2-7; TRBD1 aligns across 10 bases. Germline values: CDR1 SGHVS, CDR2 FNYEAQ. This CDR3 has 12 amino acids. V dropped 5 bases and J dropped 9; count of bases not matched to a gene: 4. The chain's CDR3 is CASSDDRGPQYF. In DNA form, the CDR3 reads TGTGCCAGCAGCGACGACAGGGGGCCGCAGTACTTC.

The chain recombines TRBV9 with TRBJ2-7, with D unresolved. V gave up 3 bases and J gave up 1 base, with 8 bases separating them. Germline CDR1 is SGDLS and CDR2 is YYNGEE. CDR3 length: 13 amino acids. This CDR3 reads CASSALPSYEQYF. DNA for the CDR3: TGTGCCAGCAGCGCCCTCCCGTCCTACGAGCAGTACTTC.

Points on this clone: Within the sample, other DNA sequences also encode this same CDR3. The V call is TRBV27, the J call TRBJ2-2; no definite D call. From germline, CDR1 is MNHEY and CDR2 SMNVEV (reference sequence). This CDR3 region has 13 residues. V was pared by 5 bases and J by 0 bases, with 4 bases between. CDR3 DNA: TGTGCCAGCAGTCCCACGAACACCGGGGAGCTGTTTTTT. Translated: CASSPTNTGELFF.

The V call is TRBV27, the J call TRBJ2-3, with D possibly called TRBD1 or TRBD2 (5 bases each). The CDR3 runs 16 residues. CDR1 and CDR2 (germline): MNHEY, SMNVEV (reference sequence). With 4 bases removed from V and 1 base from J, the gap between germline ends came to 15 bases. The CDR3 DNA reads TGTGCCAGCAGTTCCTTTCGGGGCCCGCGCACAGATACGCAGTATTTT. It specifies CASSSFRGPRTDTQYF.

The rearrangement uses TRBV30 and TRBJ2-7; D remains ambiguous. This CDR3 spans 15 amino acids. CDR1 GTSNPN and CDR2 SVGIG come from the germline V gene (reference sequence). V lost 0 bases to trimming and J lost 4 bases, with 16 bases between them. The CDR3 nucleotides are TGTGCCTGGAGTGTAGGTACAGCCTTCGAATACGAGCAGTACTTC. Its translation: CAWSVGTAFEYEQYF.

The rearrangement joins TRBV29-1 to TRBJ2-5; maybe TRBD1 (6 bases). The CDR3 has 13 residues. The V and J ends lost 7 bases and 5 bases respectively, with 17 bases between them. Germline CDR1 is SQVTM and CDR2 is ANQGSEA. In DNA form, the CDR3 reads TGCAGCGCCGAAACAGGGTTTGAGGAGACCCAGTACTTC. Amino acids: CSAETGFEETQYF.

V usage is TRBV14 and J usage is TRBJ2-1; D is possibly TRBD2 (6 bases). The CDR3 consists of 15 residues. Germline CDR1 is SGHDN and CDR2 is FVKESK. V lost 1 base to trimming and J lost 8 bases, with 15 bases between them. The CDR3 nucleotides read TGTGCCAGCAGCCAAGGAGGGCCCGGGGAGGATGAGCAGTTCTTC. Encoded protein: CASSQGGPGEDEQFF.

This clone was seen just once. The chain employs TRBV5-4 and TRBJ2-7; D is ambiguous. This CDR3 has 13 residues. Trimming cost V 7 bases and J 3 bases, with 14 bases left between them. Germline CDR1 is SGHNT and CDR2 is YYREEE (reference sequence). The DNA of the CDR3 is TGTGCCAGCGAATCGGAGATCGGCTACGAGCAGTACTTC. It is translated as CASESEIGYEQYF.

This clone was recorded once. DNA of the CDR3: TGTGCCAGTACAACAGGGGGCAATCAGCCCCAGCATTTT. Protein: CASTTGGNQPQHF. V and J are TRBV10-3 and TRBJ1-5, with 7 positions matching TRBD1. CDR3 size: 13 residues. V lost 10 bases to trimming and J lost 2 bases; unmatched junction nucleotides: 5. The germline gives CDR1 ENHRY, CDR2 SYGVKD.

This clone was found once. The genes are TRBV7-2 and TRBJ1-4; the D is unclear. Trimming removed 7 bases at V and 5 bases at J, with 20 bases between. The germline V gene has CDR1 SGHTA and CDR2 FQGNSA. CDR3 size: 16 residues. DNA of the CDR3: TGTGCCAGCACTTCTGGGCTCGGACGGAAAAATGAAAAACTGTTTTTT. Its protein is CASTSGLGRKNEKLFF. Complete variable domain (other parts from reference TRBV7-2 and TRBJ1-4): GAGVSQSPSNKVTEKGKDVELRCDPISGHTALYWYRQSLGQGLEFLIYFQGNSAPDKSGLPSDRFSAERTGGSVSTLTIQRTQQEDSAVYLCASTSGLGRKNEKLFFGSGTQLSVL.

This clone was detected once. V usage is TRBV4-3 and J usage is TRBJ2-1; no definite D call. The V end was cut by 2 bases, the J end by 5 bases, with 19 bases between. The CDR3 contains 17 residues. From germline, CDR1 is LGHNA and CDR2 YSLEER. The CDR3 region has the DNA TGCGCCAGCAGCCAACTAGACCGTGCCCCGAAAAACAATGAGCAGTTCTTC. Amino acid sequence: CASSQLDRAPKNNEQFF.

The chain is built from TRBV6-6 and TRBJ2-7; D is possibly TRBD1 or TRBD2 (5 bases each). Germline CDR1 reads MNHNY; CDR2 reads SVGAGI (reference sequence). The ends were cut back, 2 bases at V and 2 bases at J, with 16 bases in the middle. The CDR3 covers 16 residues. The chain's CDR3 is CASSYPTSRETYEQYF. DNA for the CDR3: TGTGCCAGCAGTTACCCCACCAGCAGGGAGACCTACGAGCAGTACTTC.

The genes are TRBV18 and TRBJ2-7; possibly TRBD1 or TRBD2 for D (6 bases each). Trimming removed 3 bases from V and 6 bases from J, with 21 bases in between. This CDR3 region has 16 residues. Germline assignment: CDR1 KGHSH and CDR2 LQKENI. The CDR3 protein is CASSPSPGEDRGEQYF. For the CDR3, the DNA is TGTGCCAGCTCACCCTCCCCAGGGGAGGACCGAGGCGAGCAGTACTTC. The full variable domain, its missing parts supplied by reference TRBV18 and TRBJ2-7, is NAGVMQNPRHLVRRRGQEARLRCSPMKGHSHVYWYRQLPEEGLKFMVYLQKENIIDESGMPKERFSAEFPKEGPSILRIQQVVRGDSAAYFCASSPSPGEDRGEQYFGPGTRLTVT.

This rearrangement joins TRBV2 to TRBJ1-2, with D uncertain. Trimming cost V 11 bases and J 7 bases, with 20 bases left between them. The CDR3 is made up of 13 amino acids. CDR1 SNHLY and CDR2 FYNNEI come from the germline V gene. CDR3 protein: CAGEGLEPPGYTF. The CDR3, as DNA: TGTGCCGGGGAAGGCCTAGAACCTCCTGGCTACACCTTC.

The gene calls are TRBV27 and TRBJ2-2, with D unresolved. The CDR3 loop spans 17 amino acids. CDR1 MNHEY and CDR2 SMNVEV come from the germline V gene (reference sequence). The V end was cut by 5 bases, the J end by 0 bases, with 16 bases between. The CDR3 nucleotides read TGTGCCAGCAGTCCGGAACTGAAGGCCGCGAACACCGGGGAGCTGTTTTTT. Translating it yields CASSPELKAANTGELFF.

The V and J genes are TRBV19 and TRBJ1-1; D unresolved. Germline CDR1 and CDR2: LNHDA and SQIVND (reference sequence). The CDR3 sequence is 14 residues long. With 3 bases removed from V and 1 base from J, the gap between germline ends came to 9 bases. In DNA form, the CDR3 reads TGTGCCAGTAGTATCCAAGCAGGGAACACTGAAGCTTTCTTT. Protein: CASSIQAGNTEAFF.

The gene calls are TRBV14 and TRBJ2-3; D gene ambiguous. The ends were cut back, 2 bases at V and 8 bases at J, with 5 bases in the middle. Germline values: CDR1 SGHDN, CDR2 FVKESK. This CDR3 comprises 11 residues. CDR3 nucleotides: TGTGCCAGCAGCCAATTAGGTACGCAGTATTTT. Its protein product is CASSQLGTQYF.

The CDR3 sequence: CASSLPGARDGYNEQFF. For the CDR3, the DNA is TGTGCCAGCAGTTTACCCGGAGCCAGGGACGGGTACAATGAGCAGTTCTTC. The rearrangement links TRBV28 to TRBJ2-1, with D tentatively TRBD1 or TRBD2 (5 bases each). This CDR3 contains 17 residues. V lost 2 bases to trimming and J lost 4 bases, with 18 bases between them. Germline assignment: CDR1 MDHEN and CDR2 SYDVKM.

J is TRBJ1-2 and V is TRBV5-1; D is possibly TRBD1 (5 bases). The CDR3 is 13 amino acids. Trimming took 3 bases from V and 5 from J, leaving 11 bases between them. Germline V CDR1 and CDR2: SGHRS, YFSETQ. The CDR3 region is CASSSLDRYGYTF. Written as DNA, the CDR3 is TGCGCCAGCAGCTCCTTAGACAGATATGGCTACACCTTC. Drawing the rest from reference TRBV5-1 and TRBJ1-2, the complete variable domain is KAGVTQTPRYLIKTRGQQVTLSCSPISGHRSVSWYQQTPGQGLQFLFEYFSETQRNKGNFPGRFSGRQFSNSRSEMNVSTLELGDSALYLCASSSLDRYGYTFGSGTRLTVV.

In its sample, this clone was seen a few times. The rearrangement joins TRBV4-1 to TRBJ2-7, with TRBD1 matching over 9 bases. The trim removed 4 bases at V and 6 bases at J, leaving 10 bases unmatched. Germline loops: CDR1 MGHRA, CDR2 YSYEKL. The CDR3 length is 15 residues. The CDR3 loop reads CASSLLGTGRPEQYF. Written as DNA, the CDR3 is TGCGCCAGCAGCCTCCTGGGGACAGGGCGACCCGAGCAGTACTTC.

This rearrangement joins TRBV19 to TRBJ2-7; TRBD1 might be the D (5 bases). Per the germline V gene, CDR1 is LNHDA and CDR2 is SQIVND (reference sequence). V was trimmed by 6 bases and J by 4 bases, leaving 13 bases between them. This CDR3 region has 13 residues. The CDR3 DNA follows: TGTGCCAGTAGACCGGCAGGGCGTTACGAGCAGTACTTC. This encodes CASRPAGRYEQYF.

This clone has a single count. Other nucleotide sequences in the sample specify the same CDR3. The chain carries TRBV5-1 and TRBJ2-7; D is possibly TRBD2 (5 bases). The ends were cut back, 0 bases at V and 3 bases at J, with 7 bases in the middle. CDR3 length: 13 residues. Germline V gene data show CDR1 as SGHRS and CDR2 as YFSETQ. The CDR3 sequence is CASSLAGIYEQYF. CDR3 coding DNA: TGCGCCAGCAGCTTGGCCGGGATCTACGAGCAGTACTTC.

The genes are TRBV7-9 and TRBJ1-2, with 7 bases that match TRBD1. This CDR3 has 15 amino acids. J was trimmed by 2 bases and V by 5 bases; bases with no gene match: 8. Germline V gene data show CDR1 as SEHNR and CDR2 as FQNEAQ (reference sequence). CDR3 protein: CASSAIPGQNYGYTF. The DNA of the CDR3 is TGTGCCAGCAGCGCAATACCGGGACAGAACTATGGCTACACCTTC. The full variable domain, with the rest looked up from reference TRBV7-9 and TRBJ1-2, is DTGVSQNPRHKITKRGQNVTFRCDPISEHNRLYWYRQTLGQGPEFLTYFQNEAQLEKSRLLSDRFSAERPKGSFSTLEIQRTEQGDSAMYLCASSAIPGQNYGYTFGSGTRLTVV.

The V call is TRBV27, the J call TRBJ2-1; 11 bases match TRBD2. The junction had 3 bases not matched to a gene; V was cut back by 1 base and J by 4 bases. The CDR3 is 16 residues long. Germline loops: CDR1 MNHEY, CDR2 SMNVEV (reference sequence). The CDR3 region is CASSLFGLAGYNEQFF. The DNA of the CDR3 is TGTGCCAGCAGTTTATTCGGACTAGCGGGTTACAATGAGCAGTTCTTC.

This clone was counted a single time. This chain joins TRBV19 and TRBJ1-1, with 7 bases fitting TRBD1. From germline, CDR1 is LNHDA and CDR2 SQIVND (reference sequence). The CDR3 totals 13 residues. Trimming took 3 bases from V and 4 from J; bases not matched to a gene: 2. The CDR3 DNA reads TGTGCCAGTAGTATCACAGGGGCCACTGAAGCTTTCTTT. Its translation: CASSITGATEAFF.

Turning to this clone: This sample also contains other DNA sequences that code for the same CDR3. This chain's CDR3 is CASSLRQGTSYEQYF. CDR3 DNA: TGTGCCAGCAGTTTAAGACAGGGGACCTCCTACGAGCAGTACTTC. The J gene is TRBJ2-7, the V gene TRBV27, with TRBD1 matching over 8 bases. The length of the CDR3 is 15 residues. The germline CDR1 and CDR2 sequences are MNHEY and SMNVEV (reference sequence). V was pared by 2 bases and J by 0 bases, with 3 bases of the junction left unmatched.

Comment on this clone: Within the sample, other DNA sequences also encode this same CDR3. The V call is TRBV9, the J call TRBJ2-7; D is perhaps TRBD2 (5 bases). In germline, CDR1 is SGDLS, CDR2 YYNGEE. V was shortened by 2 bases and J by 0 bases, with 12 bases between the two germline ends. This CDR3 has 15 residues. The CDR3 DNA reads TGTGCCAGCAGCGTGAGCGGCGGGCTCTCCTACGAGCAGTACTTC. This translates into CASSVSGGLSYEQYF. The variable domain in full, with the rest retrieved from reference TRBV9 and TRBJ2-7, is DSGVTQTPKHLITATGQRVTLRCSPRSGDLSVYWYQQSLDQGLQFLIQYYNGEERAKGNILERFSAQQFPDLHSELNLSSLELGDSALYFCASSVSGGLSYEQYFGPGTRLTVT.

The rearrangement links TRBV7-2 to TRBJ2-3; 8 positions agree with TRBD1. V shed 5 bases, J shed 5 bases, and the junction held 3 bases outside the gene matches. The CDR3 runs 13 residues. Germline V gene data show CDR1 as SGHTA and CDR2 as FQGNSA. CDR3 amino acids: CASSTGGRDTQYF. The DNA for the CDR3 is TGTGCCAGCAGCACAGGGGGGAGAGATACGCAGTATTTT.

The chain uses TRBV27 and TRBJ2-7; TRBD2 might be the D (5 bases). The germline V and J ends were trimmed by 7 bases and 7 bases, with 20 bases remaining between them. This CDR3 has 14 amino acids. Germline CDR1 reads MNHEY; CDR2 reads SMNVEV (reference sequence). The CDR3 nucleotides read TGTGCCAGCAACCCCTCAACCGGACCGGGGGAGCAGTACTTC. The encoded protein is CASNPSTGPGEQYF.